A selection of T cell receptor beta chains follows, all from one sample in a study of cytomegalovirus exposure and HLA in healthy donors. Assay: immunoSEQ multiplex PCR; the TCRdb copy retains only in-frame clones and omits some. Its table lists 120,000 to 150,000 clones. The sample consisted of PBMCs. The source is a woman aged 50 to 65 in good health and CMV-seronegative. CDR3s include the opening cysteine and the closing phenylalanine or tryptophan. The D gene is left open where the match is weak.

>TRBJ1-5|.|TRBV18
CASSPPGGPLSNQPQHF
TGTGCCAGCTCACCACCGGGAGGGCCGTTGTCCAATCAGCCCCAGCATTTT
>TRBJ2-2|.|TRBV5-4
CASSLQRATGELFF
TGTGCCAGCAGCTTGCAGCGAGCGACCGGGGAGCTGTTTTTT
>TRBJ2-7|TRBD1|TRBV28
CASSLIGQAYEQYF
TGTGCCAGCAGTTTAATAGGACAGGCCTACGAGCAGTACTTC
>TRBJ1-2|.|TRBV5-1
CASSYDRYYGYTF
TGCGCCAGCAGCTACGACAGATACTATGGCTACACCTTC
>TRBJ2-1|.|TRBV10-3
CAISESSSALDNEQFF
TGTGCCATCAGTGAGTCGAGTAGCGCTTTAGACAATGAGCAGTTCTTC
>TRBJ2-5|.|TRBV14
CASSPLTHYSETQYF
TGTGCCAGCAGCCCCCTTACCCACTACTCAGAGACCCAGTACTTC
>TRBJ2-7|.|TRBV11-2
CASSYSMDPRDEQYF
TGTGCCAGCAGCTATAGCATGGACCCGCGGGACGAGCAGTACTTC
>TRBJ2-1|TRBD2|TRBV4-3
CASSQFAASGIYNEQFF
TGCGCCAGCAGCCAATTTGCGGCTAGCGGGATTTACAATGAGCAGTTCTTC
>TRBJ1-1|.|TRBV18
CASSPPGAGLNRGTEAFF
TGTGCCAGCTCACCGCCAGGGGCAGGGCTTAATCGGGGCACTGAAGCTTTCTTT
>TRBJ2-7|TRBD1|TRBV5-4
CASSLLARGRYEQYF
TGTGCCAGCAGCTTGTTAGCCAGGGGGCGTTACGAGCAGTACTTC
>TRBJ2-5|TRBD1|TRBV2
CASSKDREETQYF
TGTGCCAGCAGTAAAGACAGGGAGGAGACCCAGTACTTC
>TRBJ2-3|.|TRBV4-1
CASSPLTGNTDTQYF
TGCGCCAGCAGCCCCTTAACAGGGAACACAGATACGCAGTATTTT
>TRBJ2-1|TRBD2|TRBV7-2
CASSLLAGGPDEQFF
TGTGCCAGCAGCCTGCTAGCGGGGGGGCCCGATGAGCAGTTCTTC
>TRBJ2-7|.|TRBV7-2
CASSPLGASEQYF
TGTGCCAGCAGCCCCCTGGGGGCCTCCGAGCAGTACTTC
>TRBJ1-5|.|TRBV25-1
CASSEGGAGDQPQHF
TGTGCCAGCAGTGAAGGGGGGGCCGGGGATCAGCCCCAGCATTTT
>TRBJ1-6|.|TRBV18
CASTGTLDNSPLHF
TGTGCCAGCACCGGGACACTCGATAATTCACCCCTCCACTTT
>TRBJ1-6|.|TRBV4-1
CASSQDANRINSPLHF
TGCGCCAGCAGCCAAGATGCGAACAGAATTAATTCACCCCTCCACTTT
>TRBJ2-3|.|TRBV4-3
CASSQEGSTDTQYF
TGCGCCAGCAGCCAGGAGGGGAGCACAGATACGCAGTATTTT
>TRBJ2-2|TRBD1|TRBV15
CATSIPQGRGTGELFF
TGTGCCACCAGCATTCCACAGGGGCGAGGAACCGGGGAGCTGTTTTTT
>TRBJ1-4|.|TRBV6-1
CASSDREGEKLFF
TGTGCCAGCAGTGACAGGGAGGGTGAAAAACTGTTTTTT
>TRBJ2-3|TRBD2|TRBV11-2
CASSSGLAGAPTDTQYF
TGTGCCAGCAGCTCGGGACTAGCGGGAGCCCCCACAGATACGCAGTATTTT
>TRBJ1-2|.|TRBV6-1
CASSEVTTGYGYTF
TGTGCCAGCAGTGAAGTGACGACAGGCTATGGCTACACCTTC
>TRBJ2-1|TRBD2|TRBV29-1
CSVEGLSGRYNEQFF
TGCAGCGTTGAAGGGCTTAGCGGGAGGTACAATGAGCAGTTCTTC
>TRBJ1-3|.|TRBV19
CASKTRGSGNTIYF
TGTGCCAGTAAGACACGTGGCTCTGGAAACACCATATATTTT
>TRBJ2-3|TRBD2|TRBV4-1
CASSQPSGRTDTQYF
TGCGCCAGCAGCCAACCTAGCGGACGTACAGATACGCAGTATTTT
>TRBJ1-1|TRBD1|TRBV9
CASSGGQGAGTEAFF
TGTGCCAGCAGCGGGGGACAGGGGGCTGGAACTGAAGCTTTCTTT
>TRBJ1-2|TRBD1|TRBV15
CATSWGQGLYGYTF
TGTGCCACCAGCTGGGGACAGGGCCTGTATGGCTACACCTTC
>TRBJ1-1|.|TRBV5-1
CASSLYGDTLLNTEAFF
TGCGCCAGCAGCTTGTACGGGGACACACTTTTGAACACTGAAGCTTTCTTT
>TRBJ1-1|TRBD1|TRBV28
CASSLLQGSGNTEAFF
TGTGCCAGCAGTCTCCTACAGGGGAGTGGAAACACTGAAGCTTTCTTT
>TRBJ2-7|.|TRBV10-3
CAISPLLETYHEQYF
TGTGCCATCAGCCCCTTGCTAGAAACGTACCACGAGCAGTACTTC
>TRBJ1-1|.|TRBV4-3
CASSQDSGDSEAFF
TGCGCCAGCAGCCAAGATAGCGGGGACTCTGAAGCTTTCTTT
>TRBJ1-2|.|TRBV28
CASSGTQGYTF
TGTGCCAGCAGTGGCACCCAAGGCTACACCTTC
>TRBJ2-2|TRBD2|TRBV4-2
CASSGRLAGGELFF
TGTGCCAGCAGCGGGAGACTAGCGGGGGGGGAGCTGTTTTTT
>TRBJ1-2|.|TRBV5-1
CASSAGTRSYGYTF
TGCGCCAGCAGCGCCGGGACACGCTCATATGGCTACACCTTC
>TRBJ1-2|.|TRBV6-1
CASRGQGLFGYTF
TGTGCCAGCAGGGGCCAAGGACTATTTGGCTACACCTTC
>TRBJ2-7|.|TRBV21-1
CASSKVMQGRKPYEQYF
TGTGCCAGCAGCAAAGTTATGCAGGGGCGGAAACCCTACGAGCAGTACTTC
>TRBJ1-1|.|TRBV6-5
CASSLRERHTEAFF
TGTGCCAGCAGCTTGAGGGAAAGGCACACTGAAGCTTTCTTT